This T cell receptor (beta chain) came from a study of blood T cell repertoires in COVID-19. Study-level background: From the United States, Italy and Spain came samples of acute and convalescent COVID-19.

The CDR3 runs to 16 residues. The germline gives CDR1 SGHRS, CDR2 YFSETQ. The J segment lost 6 bases and the V segment lost 0 bases, leaving 5 bases of the junction unmatched. Only a few counts were recorded for this clone. The data were produced by immunoSEQ multiplex PCR, yet TCRdb's version contains in-frame clones alone and is incomplete. The sample contains 30,000 to 35,000 clones, 83% of which appear only once. This clonotype was obtained from a man in his fifties with acute or convalescent COVID-19. This chain connects TRBV5-1 to TRBJ1-5, with TRBD1 matching over 11 bases. The source material was peripheral blood. The CDR3: CASSLAPGQGGQPQHF. Written as DNA, the CDR3 is TGCGCCAGCAGCTTGGCGCCGGGACAGGGGGGTCAGCCCCAGCATTTT.